This is a list of T cell receptor beta chains from one sample in a study of CD8 T cells in Susac syndrome. TCRdb itself ran the immunoSEQ multiplex PCR reads through MiXCR, one entry per CDR3 protein. The table lists about 190,000 distinct CDR3 sequences, approximately 94% of them singletons. Sequenced: CD4+ T cells from PBMCs. These receptors were taken from a human donor with Susac syndrome. Each CDR3 is given with its conserved first and last residue. D genes are given only for firm matches. Clone size appears in some rows only: once, few, many, or a class for an expanded clone.

cdr3_nt cdr3_aa clone_size v_call d_call j_call
TGTGCCTGGAGTGTACCGCTGACGAACACTGAAGCTTTCTTT CAWSVPLTNTEAFF NA TRBV30 NA TRBJ1-1
TGTGCCAGCTCACTGGACAGAGCTTACAATGAGCAGTTCTTC CASSLDRAYNEQFF NA TRBV18 NA TRBJ2-1
TGCGCCAGCAGTAAAGGTCCCACACCTGGGGCCAACGTCCTGACTTTC CASSKGPTPGANVLTF few TRBV5-1 NA TRBJ2-6
TGTGCCAGCAGCCGCCTAAGTACAGGGGGCGAGACTGAAGCTTTCTTT CASSRLSTGGETEAFF NA TRBV12-3/TRBV12-4 TRBD1 TRBJ1-1
TGTGCCACCTGTCAGGGCGACTATGGCTACACCTTC CATCQGDYGYTF NA TRBV24-1 NA TRBJ1-2
TGTGCCAGCAGCACGAGGGGGACACCTAAAGAGACCCAGTACTTC CASSTRGTPKETQYF NA TRBV9 NA TRBJ2-5
TGTGCCTGGAGTGCCGGGACAGCTAACACTGAAGCTTTCTTT CAWSAGTANTEAFF NA TRBV30 TRBD1 TRBJ1-1
TGCAGTGCTAGATCAATAGGACAGCTTAATTCACCCCTCCACTTT CSARSIGQLNSPLHF NA TRBV20-1 NA TRBJ1-6
TGTGCCAGCAGTTACGATGGACTCTATGGCTACACCTTC CASSYDGLYGYTF NA TRBV6-2/TRBV6-3 NA TRBJ1-2
TGTGCCGTCGGGCGCACCGGGGAGCTGTTTTTT CAVGRTGELFF NA TRBV3-1 NA TRBJ2-2
TGTGCCAGCAGTGGCTGGGCCTACGACACTGAAGCTTTCTTT CASSGWAYDTEAFF NA TRBV27 NA TRBJ1-1
TGCGCCAGCGTCACCGGGGACGGGTACAATGAGCAGTTCTTC CASVTGDGYNEQFF once TRBV5-1 NA TRBJ2-1
TGCAGCGTGAAGACAGGTCCCTACGAGCAGTACTTC CSVKTGPYEQYF NA TRBV29-1 NA TRBJ2-7
TGTGCCAGCTCAGTGACAGGGATGAACACTGAAGCTTTCTTT CASSVTGMNTEAFF NA TRBV18 TRBD1 TRBJ1-1
TGTGCCAGCAGCCCCGGCGGCGCTGGCGGGGAGCTGTTTTTT CASSPGGAGGELFF few TRBV7-2 NA TRBJ2-2
TGTGCCAGCAATCGACAGGACCGTTCCTACGAGCAGTACTTC CASNRQDRSYEQYF NA TRBV6-5 NA TRBJ2-7
TGCGCCAGCAGCCAAGGAGAACGTAACGGAAACACCATATATTTT CASSQGERNGNTIYF NA TRBV4-3 NA TRBJ1-3
TGTGCCAGCAGCGTAGCTCCGTCAACCTACGAGCAGTACTTC CASSVAPSTYEQYF NA TRBV9 NA TRBJ2-7
TGTGCCAGCTCACCACTGGAGAACACTGAAGCTTTCTTT CASSPLENTEAFF once TRBV18 NA TRBJ1-1
TGCAGTGCTCCGGAGGGGGATCGGTATGGCTACACCTTC CSAPEGDRYGYTF NA TRBV20-1 NA TRBJ1-2
TGTGCCAGCAGCCCAGGGGTCTCTGGGGCCAACGTCCTGACTTTC CASSPGVSGANVLTF NA TRBV7-9 NA TRBJ2-6
TGCAGTGCCGTCGGAGGAGTCGGGGGTCAGCCCCAGCATTTT CSAVGGVGGQPQHF NA TRBV20-1 NA TRBJ1-5
TGCAGTGCTAGCGGGGGGACGAACACCGGGGAGCTGTTTTTT CSASGGTNTGELFF NA TRBV20-1 TRBD2 TRBJ2-2
TGTGCCAGCAGCGCCGGGACGGTAAACACCGGGGAGCTGTTTTTT CASSAGTVNTGELFF NA TRBV3-1 NA TRBJ2-2
TGTGCCAGCAGCCCCGGGACAGGGTTAACCGGCTACACCTTC CASSPGTGLTGYTF NA TRBV9 TRBD1 TRBJ1-2
TGTGCCAGCGGCGTAAGGGACAGAAAAACCTACGAGCAGTACTTC CASGVRDRKTYEQYF once TRBV27 TRBD1 TRBJ2-7
TGTGCCAGCAGCTTACGGAAAGCTGAAGCTTTCTTT CASSLRKAEAFF NA TRBV7-2 NA TRBJ1-1
TGTGCCTGGAGTGTTAGCTCTGGAAACACCATATATTTT CAWSVSSGNTIYF once TRBV30 NA TRBJ1-3
TGTGCCAGCAGTGATACTGGACAGGTCTCTGGAAACACCATATATTTT CASSDTGQVSGNTIYF NA TRBV25-1 TRBD1 TRBJ1-3
TGCAGTGCTAGATTCTCTGGGGCCAACGTCCTGACTTTC CSARFSGANVLTF NA TRBV20-1 NA TRBJ2-6
TGTGCCAGCAGCTCGCTCCCCTCACAGGGGGCAGGAGGCTACACCTTC CASSSLPSQGAGGYTF NA TRBV7-2 TRBD1 TRBJ1-2
TGTGCCACCAGCAGAGATGGGACACCGGGTGAAAAACTGTTTTTT CATSRDGTPGEKLFF NA TRBV15 NA TRBJ1-4